This T cell receptor beta chain was observed in a study of T cells in Graves' hyperthyroidism and ophthalmopathy (dated by TCRdb to between 2019 and 2020). With respect to the entire study: Peripheral blood was sampled at the time of initial diagnosis, prior to any treatment. In addition, the study compared T-cell repertoires in thyroid tissue and in blood from roughly six Graves' hyperthyroidism patients. Whether ophthalmopathy could be predicted prospectively was tested in an independent validation cohort made up of under 20 hyperthyroidism patients plus 17 patients who later progressed to ophthalmopathy. After blood sampling, hyperthyroidism patients were treated with methimazole at a starting dose of 30 mg daily, and ophthalmopathy patients were treated with high-dose intravenous methylprednisolone. TCR V-J signatures able to tell the groups apart were searched for in a discovery cohort of approximately 95 patients, of whom over 40 had Graves' ophthalmopathy and more than 55 had stable Graves' hyperthyroidism. TCR Vbeta CDR3 sequencing of 120 to 150 peripheral blood samples (roughly 41 ophthalmopathy, 75 to 80 hyperthyroidism and some 17 progressor patients) is reported in the paper. For training and testing, the 100 or so patients in the discovery cohort were randomly divided in a 7:3 ratio.

The research as a whole found: Most expanded thyroid clonotypes (frequency above 0.001) were also detected in blood, a finding suggesting that blood repertoires may reflect thyroid immune responses. In validation, the model predicted progression to ophthalmopathy with approximately 71% sensitivity and about 73% specificity, a median of about 6 months before onset. No statistical method was used to set the sample size in advance, and investigators knew the group allocation. Ophthalmopathy was separated from stable hyperthyroidism by a 13 V-J signature model, with just over 85% sensitivity and around 81% specificity obtained in cross-validation and 80%/75% obtained in testing.

TCR beta CDR3 regions were amplified from RNA transcripts. The first round of RT-PCR for the TCR CDR3 was performed with the HTBI primer set and the Qiagen OneStep RT-PCR kit. A second multiplex PCR round built the libraries, followed by size selection and purification. Libraries were sequenced paired-end with 100 bp reads on an Illumina HiSeq2000. Concerning the study's data processing: SOAPnuke was used to process the raw data, throwing out any read that contained adapters or uncalled bases, had a mean Phred below 15, or lacked an exact constant-primer or identifier match. High-quality paired reads were merged using COPE v1.2.5, and each unique nucleotide sequence was defined as a clonotype. MiTCR v1.1 was used to align the clonotypes against IMGT TRBV, TRBD and TRBJ reference segments. The analysis included only V-J combinations with a frequency above 0.0001, which together covered 99% to 99.2% of the repertoires. The TCS score was defined as F50 (clonal expansion) divided by E x V (chaos), with BLOSUM62-based TCRdist calculated between CDR3 peptides within each V-J. Welch's t-statistics and random forest reduced roughly 540 V-J features to fewer than 15, which were used in a naive Bayes classifier (R e1071). TCRdb applied fastp at Q25 and MiXCR to the public reads, then kept only in-frame beta chains. Here each entry gathers all rows of one CDR3 protein and keeps the most common genes and DNA. Here the V and J calls rest on TCRdb's processing, not on the authors' analysis. The sample data list roughly 570,000 distinct CDR3 sequences, and around 14% of these were observed just once. The biggest ten clones account for approximately 7% of the sample.

This clonotype turned up a few times. The specificity of this receptor is unknown. Base qualities are not at hand, and no much larger clone is one base apart. Graves' hyperthyroidism was defined as stable when no progression to ophthalmopathy occurred over 18 months of follow-up. Hyperthyroidism patients were newly diagnosed, with disease duration under 2 months, and aged 18 to 65 years. Patients with uncontrolled infections, other autoimmune diseases, pregnancy or lactation were excluded. Diagnoses were based on clinical symptoms, serum thyroxine and TRAb, thyroid ultrasound and orbital computed tomography. PBMCs were separated from 10 ml of fresh peripheral blood using Ficoll-Paque density gradient centrifugation. Total RNA was extracted using Trizol reagent, and RNA quality was assessed on an Agilent 2100 Bioanalyzer. Sequences were obtained from blood. This clonotype originated in a woman in her 30s with Graves' hyperthyroidism.

The CDR3 reads as follows: CASIGASGYTDTQYF. The nucleotides are TGCGCCAGCATCGGGGCTAGCGGCTACACAGATACGCAGTATTTT. Rearrangement joined TRBV10-2 to TRBJ2-3, with 7 bases in between that match TRBD2. The CDR3 numbers 15 residues from cysteine through phenylalanine. CDR3 DNA is the only sequence kept; it has 45 bases, read in frame from the first base. V ends up 7 bases short and J 2 bases short, with an unmatched junction base count of 9. Reading the germline V gene gives CDR1 WSHSY and CDR2 SAAADI.